This T cell receptor beta chain was identified during a study of T cell responses to AZD1222 COVID-19 vaccine. Whole-study context: Second doses at about 4 or about 12 weeks were pooled.

V shed 2 bases, J shed 4 bases, and the junction held 16 bases outside the gene matches. There are 18 residues in the CDR3. Germline CDR1 and CDR2: LNHNV and YYDKDF (reference sequence). As regards this clone: The antigen remains unidentified.

Sequenced by immunoSEQ multiplex PCR; TCRdb stores in-frame clones only, minus some. The sample includes over 120,000 clones, 80% to 95% of them seen just once. Study-wide results and limits: Every sample of the repertoires postdated the peak T cell response. Clonal diversity was possibly underestimated, and the donors were mostly white British, with more females. An increase in Spike-specific TCR breadth and depth was observed after two AZD1222 doses.

This clonotype originated in an adult in good health. The material was peripheral blood, obtained on day 0 of AZD1222 vaccination. The chain links TRBV15 to TRBJ2-7, with 8 bases aligning to TRBD1. CDR3 region: CATSRTPRGQGAYYEQYF. CDR3 nucleotide sequence: TGTGCCACCAGCAGAACACCCAGAGGGCAGGGGGCTTATTACGAGCAGTACTTC.